This passage covers 18 T cell receptor beta chains from one sample sequenced in a study of blood T cell repertoires in COVID-19 (dated by TCRdb to about 2020). Libraries came from the immunoSEQ multiplex PCR assay. Sourced from immuneACCESS, this table was stored by TCRdb with only in-frame sequences that have V and J called. A share of the clones is absent; for the studies checked, an unresolved V gene accounts for under half, and the remainder has no known explanation. This sample comprises about 360,000 clones, approximately 86% of them detected only once. Less than 9% of the sample goes to the ten largest clones. The sequencing input was peripheral blood. The receptors come from a woman between 55 and 75 years old with COVID-19, enrolled during active disease.

The genes are TRBV7-9 and TRBJ1-1; 8 positions agree with TRBD1. Losses at the gene ends were 0 bases for V and 1 base for J; bases not matched to a gene: 4. The CDR3 spans 16 residues. CDR1 is SEHNR and CDR2 is FQNEAQ in the germline V gene (reference sequence). The CDR3 DNA is TGTGCCAGCAGCTTAGCTGAGGACAGGGCGAACACTGAAGCTTTCTTT. This codes for CASSLAEDRANTEAFF.

The rearrangement links TRBV27 to TRBJ2-1; 9 nucleotides agree with TRBD1. Trimming cost V 2 bases and J 9 bases; bases outside gene matches: 14. Germline-derived CDR1 and CDR2 are MNHEY and SMNVEV (reference sequence). The CDR3 runs to 17 residues. CDR3 nucleotide sequence: TGTGCCAGCAGTTTAGAGGGCATAAACAGGGGGCGTGGTGAGCAGTTCTTC. This sequence encodes CASSLEGINRGRGEQFF.

The gene calls are TRBV6-6 and TRBJ2-3; D possibly corresponds to TRBD1 (6 bases). The CDR3 is 13 amino acids. Trimming shortened V by 5 bases and J by 2 bases, and 8 bases separated the two germline ends. The V gene's germline CDR1 is MNHNY and CDR2 SVGAGI (reference sequence). The CDR3 bases are TGTGCCAGCAGTGGACAGTTCACAGATACGCAGTATTTT. It yields the protein CASSGQFTDTQYF.

Only one count was recorded for this clone. V is TRBV25-1 and J is TRBJ1-5; D perhaps matches TRBD1 (6 bases). Germline V lookup: CDR1 MGHDK, CDR2 SYGVNS. This CDR3 comprises 13 residues. Trimming stripped 4 bases from V and 7 bases from J, with 11 bases between. The CDR3 sequence is CASSGTGQQPQHF. CDR3 sequence (DNA): TGTGCCAGCAGTGGAACAGGGCAACAGCCCCAGCATTTT.

The chain has TRBV6-2 or TRBV6-3 and TRBJ2-2, with 12 bases matching TRBD2. Germline CDR1 and CDR2: MNHEY and SVGEGT. The CDR3 length is 16 residues. V was clipped by 4 bases and J by 6 bases; unmatched bases: 6. CDR3 region: CASSSTSGGIAGELFF. As DNA, the CDR3 is TGTGCCAGCAGTTCGACTAGCGGGGGAATAGCCGGGGAGCTGTTTTTT.

This clone was observed a few times. CDR3 nucleotides: TGTGCCAGCAGCTTAGGATCAGGGGAACCCCTCCACTTT. It encodes CASSLGSGEPLHF. The genes are TRBV7-9 and TRBJ1-6, with D possibly being TRBD1 (6 bases). The germline V and J ends were trimmed by 1 base and 12 bases, with 10 bases remaining between them. Germline V CDR1 and CDR2: SEHNR, FQNEAQ (reference sequence). The CDR3 extends over 13 amino acids. Full variable domain (remainder filled in from reference TRBV7-9 and TRBJ1-6): DTGVSQNPRHKITKRGQNVTFRCDPISEHNRLYWYRQTLGQGPEFLTYFQNEAQLEKSRLLSDRFSAERPKGSFSTLEIQRTEQGDSAMYLCASSLGSGEPLHFGNGTRLTVT.

V and J are TRBV5-5 and TRBJ2-1; D might be TRBD2 (6 bases). V shed 0 bases and J shed 4 bases, with 11 bases lying between them. The CDR3 runs to 15 residues. CDR1 and CDR2 from the germline V gene are SGHKS and YYEKEE (reference sequence). CDR3: CASSLEASVYNEQFF. CDR3 sequence (DNA): TGTGCCAGCAGCTTGGAGGCTAGCGTATACAATGAGCAGTTCTTC.

This chain links TRBV15 with TRBJ1-2; D ambiguous. V was cut by 0 bases and J by 5 bases, with 19 bases left in between. The CDR3 runs to 17 residues. Germline V gene lookup returns CDR1 LNHNV and CDR2 YYDKDF (reference sequence). In DNA, the CDR3 is TGTGCCACCAGCAGAGATTCTGGAAGTCGGCGGGGTTATGGCTACACCTTC. Its protein is CATSRDSGSRRGYGYTF.

This clone has a handful of counts. The chain carries TRBV6-6 and TRBJ1-1, with 8 bases that match TRBD1. The CDR3 length is 14 residues. J gave up 5 bases and V 7 bases, and 9 bases lay outside the gene matches. Looked up from germline, CDR1 is MNHNY and CDR2 is SVGAGI (reference sequence). This chain's CDR3 is CASKITGGWTEAFF. DNA for the CDR3: TGTGCCAGCAAAATTACAGGGGGTTGGACTGAAGCTTTCTTT.

CDR3 sequence (DNA): TGTGCCAGCAGTTGGGAGGACGGCAATCAGCCCCAGCATTTT. It encodes CASSWEDGNQPQHF. The genes are TRBV6-5 and TRBJ1-5, with no clear D. Looked up from germline, CDR1 is MNHEY and CDR2 is SVGAGI. Between the trimmed V and J ends, which lost 4 bases and 2 bases, there was a span of 9 bases. The CDR3 totals 14 residues.

The chain carries TRBV7-9 and TRBJ1-2; 10 bases fit TRBD1. CDR1 is SEHNR and CDR2 is FQNEAQ in the germline V gene (reference sequence). The CDR3 sequence is 15 residues long. The ends lost 4 bases at V and 3 bases at J; junction bases unmatched: 5. For the CDR3, the DNA is TGTGCCAGCAGCTCTCCGGACAGGGGGGACTATGGCTACACCTTC. It translates to CASSSPDRGDYGYTF.

Many counts were recorded for this clone. This sequence joins TRBV6-6 and TRBJ2-3, with TRBD2 matching 7 bases. The germline CDR1 and CDR2 sequences are MNHNY and SVGAGI (reference sequence). The CDR3 is 15 residues long. V lost 0 bases to trimming and J lost 6 bases; unmatched junction nucleotides: 6. CDR3 DNA sequence: TGTGCCAGCAGTTACTCTAGCGGGCTAAAGGATACGCAGTATTTT. Encoded protein: CASSYSSGLKDTQYF.

This chain uses TRBV9 with TRBJ1-1; TRBD1 might be the D (6 bases). Germline-derived CDR1 and CDR2 are SGDLS and YYNGEE. The V and J ends lost 3 bases and 3 bases respectively, with 9 bases between them. The CDR3 extends over 13 amino acids. The CDR3 DNA is TGTGCCAGCAGCGACAGGGTAGACACTGAAGCTTTCTTT. Translated, it gives CASSDRVDTEAFF.

This chain links TRBV7-8 with TRBJ2-1; perhaps TRBD1 as D (5 bases). V was cut by 6 bases and J by 0 bases, with 12 bases left in between. Per germline, CDR1 SGHVS and CDR2 FQNEAQ. The CDR3 contains 15 residues. CDR3 sequence: CASSLDTNSYNEQFF. Here the CDR3 DNA reads TGTGCCAGCAGTTTGGACACAAACTCCTACAATGAGCAGTTCTTC.

The chain has TRBV7-3 and TRBJ2-3; D is unresolved. CDR3 length: 16 amino acids. V was pared by 0 bases and J by 1 base, with 11 bases between. CDR1 is SGHTA and CDR2 is FQGTGA in the germline V gene. The CDR3, as DNA: TGTGCCAGCAGCTTAACCGCGGTCCCACGCACAGATACGCAGTATTTT. Translated: CASSLTAVPRTDTQYF.

The V call is TRBV6-5, the J call TRBJ1-2; 9 nucleotides line up with TRBD1. Germline CDR1 is MNHEY and CDR2 is SVGAGI. V was clipped by 6 bases and J by 8 bases; unmatched bases: 7. The CDR3 is 13 amino acids. The CDR3 region has the DNA TGTGCCAGCAGGGTAGGACAGGGGAGAGGCTACACCTTC. It yields the protein CASRVGQGRGYTF.

The gene calls are TRBV29-1 and TRBJ1-5; D remains unclear. Germline V gene lookup returns CDR1 SQVTM and CDR2 ANQGSEA. V was trimmed by 4 bases and J by 7 bases, leaving 11 bases between them. The CDR3 sequence is 12 residues long. Written as DNA, the CDR3 is TGCAGCGTTGTGGCAGGTAAGCAGCCCCAGCATTTT. This encodes CSVVAGKQPQHF.

The J gene is TRBJ2-7, the V gene TRBV5-4; D may be TRBD1 (5 bases). The germline gives CDR1 SGHNT, CDR2 YYREEE (reference sequence). The CDR3 extends over 13 amino acids. Trimming shortened V by 0 bases and J by 1 base, and 5 bases separated the two germline ends. CDR3 in DNA: TGTGCCAGCAGCTTGGGACAGTCCTACGAGCAGTACTTC. Amino acids: CASSLGQSYEQYF.